The 27 T cell receptor beta chains below come from one sample, sequenced in a study of T cell responses to AZD1222 COVID-19 vaccine. The table came from immunoSEQ multiplex PCR; TCRdb's copy has only in-frame clones and leaves some out. Here the sample spans over 150,000 clones, less than 95% being singletons. Specimen: peripheral blood, collected on day 0 of AZD1222 vaccination. The receptors stem from an adult in good health.

The chain couples TRBV12-3 or TRBV12-4 to TRBJ2-5; possible D gene TRBD2, 6 bases. V gave up 7 bases and J gave up 4 bases, with 13 bases separating them. The CDR3 runs 13 residues. Written as DNA, the CDR3 is TGTGCCAGCAATCGGGGGTCAGGAGAGACCCAGTACTTC. The encoded protein is CASNRGSGETQYF.

This clone has only one observation. The chain couples TRBV11-2 to TRBJ1-6; D might be TRBD1 (5 bases). V was trimmed by 9 bases and J by 0 bases, leaving 15 bases between them. Germline CDR1 is SGHAT and CDR2 is FQNNGV. The CDR3 spans 16 residues. The CDR3 here is CASLRAGSSYNSPLHF. As DNA, the CDR3 is TGTGCCAGTCTACGAGCAGGGAGCTCCTATAATTCACCCCTCCACTTT.

The chain links TRBV28 to TRBJ1-2; TRBD1 aligns across 8 bases. The CDR3 consists of 14 residues. With 5 bases clipped from V and 4 bases from J, the junction kept 6 bases outside the gene matches. Germline CDR1 reads MDHEN; CDR2 reads SYDVKM. This CDR3 is CASSGRQGPYGYTF. The CDR3 DNA reads as TGTGCCAGCAGTGGGCGACAGGGGCCCTATGGCTACACCTTC.

The chain links TRBV5-4 to TRBJ2-5; no firm D call. This CDR3 comprises 13 residues. V was clipped by 0 bases and J by 2 bases, with 5 bases between them. Germline assignment: CDR1 SGHNT and CDR2 YYREEE (reference sequence). CDR3: CASSLGLQETQYF. Written as DNA, the CDR3 is TGTGCCAGCAGCTTGGGGCTGCAAGAGACCCAGTACTTC.

The chain uses TRBV6-5 and TRBJ2-1; 12 bases are shared with TRBD2. The CDR3 is 15 residues long. CDR1 MNHEY and CDR2 SVGAGI come from the germline V gene. J was trimmed by 15 bases and V by 3 bases; bases with no gene match: 12. The DNA of the CDR3 is TGTGCCAGCAGTTATTCCGGGACTAGCGGGCCCGCCTTGTTCTTC. It codes for CASSYSGTSGPALFF.

The chain uses TRBV5-4 and TRBJ1-1; unclear D gene. Trimming pared 0 bases from V and 3 bases from J, leaving 9 bases between. The germline V gene encodes CDR1 SGHNT and CDR2 YYREEE (reference sequence). This CDR3 has 14 residues. The CDR3 DNA sequence: TGTGCCAGCAGCTTGGGGATCGGGTACACTGAAGCTTTCTTT. Protein sequence: CASSLGIGYTEAFF.

This clone was found once. The gene calls are TRBV28 and TRBJ2-1, with TRBD1 as a possible D gene (5 bases). The germline V gene encodes CDR1 MDHEN and CDR2 SYDVKM. Between the trimmed V and J ends, which lost 8 bases and 2 bases, there was a span of 13 bases. There are 14 residues in the CDR3. In nucleotides, the CDR3 is TGTGCCAGCTTAGACAGCGAGCCCTACAATGAGCAGTTCTTC. Translated: CASLDSEPYNEQFF.

Here the CDR3 DNA reads TGTGCCAGTAGTCCAACACGGAACTATGGCTACACCTTC. It codes for CASSPTRNYGYTF. The chain is built from TRBV19 and TRBJ1-2; D not certain. The CDR3 consists of 13 residues. In germline, CDR1 is LNHDA, CDR2 SQIVND (reference sequence). Trimming took off 5 bases at V and 2 bases at J, with 9 bases between the two ends.

The chain links TRBV6-5 to TRBJ2-7; 8 bases are shared with TRBD1. The length of the CDR3 is 13 residues. Germline V CDR1 and CDR2: MNHEY, SVGAGI. V lost 6 bases to trimming and J lost 3 bases; unmatched junction nucleotides: 4. Here the CDR3 reads CASRRTGNYEQYF. CDR3 in DNA: TGTGCCAGCAGACGGACAGGGAACTACGAGCAGTACTTC.

The chain couples TRBV6-5 to TRBJ1-5, with TRBD1 as a possible D gene (5 bases). Germline lookup yields CDR1 MNHEY and CDR2 SVGAGI. This CDR3 is 15 amino acids long. V lost 6 bases to trimming and J lost 7 bases, with 19 bases between them. The CDR3 DNA sequence: TGTGCCAGCAGCTATGGGACCGACAATCAACAGCCCCAGCATTTT. As protein: CASSYGTDNQQPQHF.

The rearrangement joins TRBV4-1 to TRBJ1-4, with 7 bases aligning to TRBD1. Germline CDR1 is MGHRA and CDR2 is YSYEKL. The CDR3 is 17 amino acids. The V segment lost 3 bases and the J segment 3 bases; nucleotides outside the gene matches: 10. For the CDR3, the DNA is TGCGCCAGCAGCCATAAAATTAGGGGGCTGGCTAATGAAAAACTGTTTTTT. Translation: CASSHKIRGLANEKLFF.

The chain joins TRBV5-1 to TRBJ1-2; D may be TRBD1 (6 bases). The germline V and J ends were trimmed by 3 bases and 4 bases, with 16 bases remaining between them. The CDR3 length is 15 residues. Germline loops: CDR1 SGHRS, CDR2 YFSETQ. CDR3 nucleotides: TGCGCCAGCAGCTCAGGGGACGGAGTTACCTATGGCTACACCTTC. Translated: CASSSGDGVTYGYTF. Combining the CDR3 with reference TRBV5-1 and TRBJ1-2 gives the whole variable domain KAGVTQTPRYLIKTRGQQVTLSCSPISGHRSVSWYQQTPGQGLQFLFEYFSETQRNKGNFPGRFSGRQFSNSRSEMNVSTLELGDSALYLCASSSGDGVTYGYTFGSGTRLTVV.

The chain employs TRBV6-5 and TRBJ2-7, with 7 bases lining up with TRBD2. Germline assignment: CDR1 MNHEY and CDR2 SVGAGI. The CDR3 contains 16 residues. With V trimmed by 0 bases and J by 3 bases, 8 bases remained unmatched. The CDR3 reads CASSYSSGAMIYEQYF. The CDR3 DNA follows: TGTGCCAGCAGTTACTCAAGCGGGGCGATGATCTACGAGCAGTACTTC.

The chain couples TRBV6-2 or TRBV6-3 to TRBJ1-2; 10 positions match TRBD1. Unmatched junction bases numbered 3, after V lost 2 bases and J lost 3 bases. The CDR3 loop spans 15 amino acids. CDR1 and CDR2 (germline): MNHEY, SVGEGT. The CDR3 sequence: CASSYEGTGDYGYTF. DNA of the CDR3: TGTGCCAGCAGTTACGAAGGGACAGGGGACTATGGCTACACCTTC.

V and J are TRBV3-1 (or the pseudogene TRBV3-2) and TRBJ1-2; weak D call: TRBD1 (6 bases). Germline V CDR1 and CDR2: LGHDT, YNNKEL (reference sequence). Trimming left V 5 bases short and J 8 bases short, with 24 bases between. The CDR3 length is 16 residues. CDR3 coding DNA: TGTGCCAGCAGCGTAAGGGGGTCAGGATCTTTAAACGGCTACACCTTC. It specifies CASSVRGSGSLNGYTF.

V gene TRBV7-9 combines with J gene TRBJ1-1; D unclear. Germline V gives CDR1 SEHNR, CDR2 FQNEAQ (reference sequence). The CDR3 spans 15 residues. The V end lost 5 bases, the J end lost 5 bases, and 18 bases lay between the germline ends. The CDR3 reads CASSILGVEGTEAFF. In nucleotides, the CDR3 is TGTGCCAGCAGCATTTTAGGTGTAGAGGGAACTGAAGCTTTCTTT.

Details on this clone: The sample holds other DNA sequences that translate to the same CDR3. The chain has TRBV5-1 and TRBJ1-2; D might be TRBD1 (6 bases). The germline V gene has CDR1 SGHRS and CDR2 YFSETQ. The CDR3 spans 13 residues. V was clipped by 4 bases and J by 2 bases, with 9 bases between them. CDR3 amino acids: CASSLGQNYGYTF. The CDR3 coding sequence is TGCGCCAGCAGCCTAGGACAGAACTATGGCTACACCTTC.

This chain uses TRBV7-3 with TRBJ2-3; TRBD2 aligns across 13 bases. V dropped 4 bases and J dropped 4; count of bases not matched to a gene: 11. The germline V gene has CDR1 SGHTA and CDR2 FQGTGA. The CDR3 extends over 18 amino acids. The CDR3 DNA reads as TGTGCCAGCAGCTCCCGAGGGCGGACTAGCGGGGGACCAGATACGCAGTATTTT. The encoded protein is CASSSRGRTSGGPDTQYF.

The rearrangement uses TRBV7-2 and TRBJ1-2; weak D call: TRBD1 (6 bases). The CDR3 consists of 16 residues. Germline V lookup: CDR1 SGHTA, CDR2 FQGNSA. Trimming removed 2 bases at V and 8 bases at J, with 21 bases between. CDR3 nucleotide sequence: TGTGCCAGCAGCTTAAGTATGTACAGGGATGTAAAGGGCTACACCTTC. Translated, it gives CASSLSMYRDVKGYTF.

This chain links TRBV7-2 with TRBJ2-3; D ambiguous. This CDR3 spans 14 amino acids. The ends were cut back, 4 bases at V and 8 bases at J, with 16 bases in the middle. Germline CDR1 SGHTA, CDR2 FQGNSA. This CDR3 reads CASSSQVPVGTQYF. The CDR3 coding sequence is TGTGCCAGCAGCTCTCAGGTACCGGTAGGTACGCAGTATTTT.

The chain carries TRBV4-3 and TRBJ1-4; D not certain. The germline gives CDR1 LGHNA, CDR2 YSLEER. The CDR3 totals 16 residues. V lost 4 bases to trimming and J lost 0 bases, with 12 bases between them. CDR3 residues: CASSLRRSATNEKLFF. In DNA form, the CDR3 reads TGCGCCAGCAGCCTTCGAAGGTCTGCAACTAATGAAAAACTGTTTTTT.

This clone appeared a few times. The chain employs TRBV7-9 and TRBJ2-2; D might be TRBD1 (6 bases). The germline gives CDR1 SEHNR, CDR2 FQNEAQ (reference sequence). Trimming took off 0 bases at V and 1 base at J, with 12 bases between the two ends. CDR3 length: 17 residues. CDR3 region: CASSLARQGKNTGELFF. The CDR3 nucleotides are TGTGCCAGCAGCTTAGCGCGGCAGGGGAAGAACACCGGGGAGCTGTTTTTT.

The V and J genes are TRBV18 and TRBJ2-7, with TRBD2 identical over 11 bases. The germline V gene encodes CDR1 KGHSH and CDR2 LQKENI. The CDR3 covers 16 residues. V was pared by 6 bases and J by 7 bases, with 14 bases of the junction left unmatched. The CDR3 sequence is CASSPLSGGAIGEQYF. CDR3 bases: TGTGCCAGCTCTCCCCTTAGCGGGGGGGCGATTGGGGAGCAGTACTTC.

V usage is TRBV2 and J usage is TRBJ2-5; a possible D gene is TRBD1 (6 bases). V was shortened by 5 bases and J by 0 bases, with 7 bases between the two germline ends. The germline gives CDR1 SNHLY, CDR2 FYNNEI. The CDR3 extends over 13 amino acids. CDR3: CASSRDNQETQYF. The CDR3 DNA reads TGTGCCAGCAGTAGGGACAACCAAGAGACCCAGTACTTC.

This clone was seen a few times. The chain uses TRBV19 and TRBJ2-7, with 7 bases fitting TRBD1. The CDR3 contains 14 residues. CDR1 is LNHDA, CDR2 SQIVND, per germline (reference sequence). The V segment lost 5 bases and the J segment 3 bases; nucleotides outside the gene matches: 7. CDR3 coding DNA: TGTGCCAGTAGTCGGACAGGAGCCGACTACGAGCAGTACTTC. Translating it yields CASSRTGADYEQYF. Combining the CDR3 with reference TRBV19 and TRBJ2-7 gives the whole variable domain DGGITQSPKYLFRKEGQNVTLSCEQNLNHDAMYWYRQDPGQGLRLIYYSQIVNDFQKGDIAEGYSVSREKKESFPLTVTSAQKNPTAFYLCASSRTGADYEQYFGPGTRLTVT.

This clone was observed once. The genes are TRBV24-1 and TRBJ1-2, with D possibly TRBD1 on 6 matching bases. The CDR3 is 15 residues long. V was clipped by 3 bases and J by 6 bases, with 16 bases between them. The germline V gene has CDR1 KGHDR and CDR2 SFDVKD. CDR3 protein: CATSDQGQRRDGYTF. In DNA, the CDR3 is TGTGCCACCAGTGATCAGGGGCAAAGGAGGGATGGCTACACCTTC.

CDR3 sequence (DNA): TGTGCCAGCGGTGAACACGGGGGGGCATCCTACAATGAGCAGTTCTTC. Its translation is CASGEHGGASYNEQFF. The chain links TRBV28 to TRBJ2-1, with 8 bases matching TRBD2. V shed 8 bases and J 1 base; nucleotides not matched to a gene: 10. The CDR3 contains 16 residues. Germline-derived CDR1 and CDR2 are MDHEN and SYDVKM.